This TCR beta chain was sequenced for a study of vaccination effects on CD4 cells after COVID-19. At the level of the study: A few million PBMC were seeded per well and grown in the presence of roughly 10 IU/ml IL-2 and around 10 ug/ml peptides. Study-wide results and caveats: Relatively few convalescent patients took part in the study, which had no early post-infection timepoints. Predominantly, the post-vaccine spike-reactive clones of convalescents comprised new vaccine-induced clones.

Following a roughly ten-day culture, CD4+ T cells were purified. Half-medium exchanges with IL-2 medium took place on days 3 and 7. As to this clone: What it binds is unknown.

The CDR3 is 16 amino acids. Germline CDR1 reads SGHNT; CDR2 reads YYREEE (reference sequence). J lost 0 bases, V lost 0 bases, and 4 bases had no gene match. Some clones are missing from TCRdb's copy, which holds only in-frame ones; the method was immunoSEQ multiplex PCR. The table has 45,000 to 60,000 clones, about 75% seen once; the top ten hold around 11%. V and J are TRBV5-4 and TRBJ2-3, with 7 positions matching TRBD2. This clonotype originated in a human donor who had a prior SARS-CoV-2 infection. The sequences come from CD4+ T cells from PBMCs cultured without peptide, collected before COVID-19 vaccination. The CDR3 nucleotides are TGTGCCAGCAGCTTGGGGCGGGGGTTCAGCACAGATACGCAGTATTTT. Translated: CASSLGRGFSTDTQYF.